These 14 T cell receptor beta chains originate from one sample sequenced in a study of T cells in localized non-small cell lung cancer. Profiled with immunoSEQ multiplex PCR; TCRdb holds only in-frame clones, not every one. Seen here are tens of thousands of clones, 89% observed once, and the top ten hold 9% to 12%. The sequenced sample was peripheral blood, obtained before any cancer treatment. The receptor set was obtained from a woman aged 35-70 years with stage I lung adenocarcinoma.

This chain connects TRBV7-8 to TRBJ2-4; D is ambiguous. V was pared by 5 bases and J by 0 bases, with 23 bases between. The CDR3 loop spans 19 amino acids. Germline lookup yields CDR1 SGHVS and CDR2 FQNEAQ. The CDR3 is CASSNSPVGSQVAKNIQYF. In DNA, the CDR3 is TGTGCCAGCAGCAACTCCCCGGTGGGCAGTCAAGTAGCCAAAAACATTCAGTACTTC.

The V gene is TRBV15, the J gene TRBJ1-4; D is uncertain. Trimming took 5 bases from V and 5 from J, leaving 9 bases between them. Germline loops: CDR1 LNHNV, CDR2 YYDKDF (reference sequence). The CDR3 extends over 13 amino acids. The CDR3 nucleotides read TGTGCCACCAGCGGAGGGTTAAATGAAAAACTGTTTTTT. Its protein is CATSGGLNEKLFF.

The gene calls are TRBV7-8 and TRBJ1-1, with 7 bases that match TRBD1. V was clipped by 5 bases and J by 0 bases; unmatched bases: 6. The germline CDR1 and CDR2 sequences are SGHVS and FQNEAQ. The CDR3 has 15 residues. The CDR3 DNA sequence: TGTGCCAGCAGCCGAAACAGGGGTTTGAACACTGAAGCTTTCTTT. As protein: CASSRNRGLNTEAFF.

The J gene is TRBJ1-5, the V gene TRBV6-6, with D possibly being TRBD1 (6 bases). The V and J ends lost 5 bases and 7 bases respectively, with 18 bases between them. The CDR3 loop spans 15 amino acids. Germline CDR1 and CDR2: MNHNY and SVGAGI (reference sequence). CDR3 coding DNA: TGTGCCAGCAGTACCGGGACAAGAGGTTACCAGCCCCAGCATTTT. Its translation: CASSTGTRGYQPQHF.

This CDR3 reads CASSPLGLATSYNEQFF. The CDR3 DNA follows: TGTGCCAGCAGCCCTCTGGGACTAGCAACCTCCTACAATGAGCAGTTCTTC. The chain is built from TRBV9 and TRBJ2-1; the match to TRBD2 covers 9 bases. The CDR3 has 17 amino acids. V shed 4 bases, J shed 0 bases, and the junction held 8 bases outside the gene matches. Per the germline V gene, CDR1 is SGDLS and CDR2 is YYNGEE.

The chain carries TRBV18 and TRBJ2-7; D is unresolved. The CDR3 spans 13 residues. The V and J ends lost 6 bases and 5 bases respectively, with 14 bases between them. Germline V gene lookup returns CDR1 KGHSH and CDR2 LQKENI. CDR3 loop: CASSPSVLDEQYF. In DNA, the CDR3 is TGTGCCAGCTCCCCCTCCGTACTCGACGAGCAGTACTTC.

CDR3: CASRVGSYNSPLHF. CDR3 nucleotides: TGTGCCAGCAGGGTCGGGTCCTATAATTCACCCCTCCACTTT. The rearrangement links TRBV2 to TRBJ1-6, with unresolved D. V was clipped by 6 bases and J by 1 base, with 7 bases between them. Germline CDR1 is SNHLY and CDR2 is FYNNEI. The CDR3 contains 14 residues.

V gene TRBV9 combines with J gene TRBJ1-1, with 7 nucleotides matching TRBD1. CDR3 length: 17 amino acids. Germline CDR1 is SGDLS and CDR2 is YYNGEE. Unmatched junction bases numbered 10, after V lost 2 bases and J lost 0 bases. The CDR3 reads CASSVGPDRPMNTEAFF. DNA of the CDR3: TGTGCCAGCAGCGTGGGGCCGGACAGGCCTATGAACACTGAAGCTTTCTTT.

This chain connects TRBV7-9 to TRBJ1-1; D may be TRBD1 (6 bases). From germline, CDR1 is SEHNR and CDR2 FQNEAQ (reference sequence). V was shortened by 0 bases and J by 5 bases, with 16 bases between the two germline ends. The CDR3 runs to 16 residues. The CDR3 DNA follows: TGTGCCAGCAGCTTAGCGAGTGGGGGGCATGAAACTGAAGCTTTCTTT. It codes for CASSLASGGHETEAFF.

CDR3 nucleotide sequence: TGCGCCAGCAGCAGACGACTAGCGGGAGGGCCGATTCGGTCTCCAGATACGCAGTATTTT. Translating it yields CASSRRLAGGPIRSPDTQYF. The chain links TRBV4-1 to TRBJ2-3; 14 positions match TRBD2. With V trimmed by 5 bases and J by 4 bases, 17 bases remained unmatched. The CDR3 loop spans 20 amino acids. Germline CDR1 reads MGHRA; CDR2 reads YSYEKL.

The V gene is TRBV19, the J gene TRBJ2-2; no definite D call. The CDR3 contains 15 residues. Trimming removed 1 base at V and 0 bases at J, with 6 bases between. Germline assignment: CDR1 LNHDA and CDR2 SQIVND (reference sequence). DNA for the CDR3: TGTGCCAGTAGTATAGCTACCGCGAACACCGGGGAGCTGTTTTTT. As protein: CASSIATANTGELFF.

This chain's CDR3 is CASSLGGKEQFF. The CDR3 DNA reads TGTGCCAGCAGTTTGGGCGGGAAGGAGCAGTTCTTC. The chain carries TRBV28 and TRBJ2-1; tentative D call: TRBD2 (6 bases). V lost 3 bases and J 10 bases, leaving 10 bases between the germline ends. Per the germline V gene, CDR1 is MDHEN and CDR2 is SYDVKM. This CDR3 contains 12 residues.

The gene calls are TRBV7-9 and TRBJ1-6, with D possibly matching TRBD1 (6 bases). The germline CDR1 and CDR2 sequences are SEHNR and FQNEAQ (reference sequence). The V end was cut by 1 base, the J end by 9 bases, with 10 bases between. There are 14 residues in the CDR3. This chain's CDR3 is CASSLDQGRSPLHF. For the CDR3, the DNA is TGTGCCAGCAGCTTAGACCAGGGGCGTTCACCCCTCCACTTT.

V and J are TRBV6-5 and TRBJ2-1; D call uncertain. The V gene lost 6 bases and the J gene lost 3 bases, with 9 bases spanning the gap. CDR1 and CDR2 (germline): MNHEY, SVGAGI. The CDR3 has 13 residues. The CDR3: CASSRGRYNEQFF. CDR3 DNA: TGTGCCAGCAGCAGAGGCCGCTACAATGAGCAGTTCTTC.